This T cell receptor beta chain was captured by sequencing in a study of blood T cell repertoires in COVID-19. Study summary: From T cells, B-cell-depleted T cells, or PBMCs came the material, which was cDNA or gDNA.

Authors' methods: Nucleated cell counts were estimated from reference gene primer amplification. Produced via immunoSEQ multiplex PCR; TCRdb's table is partial and in-frame only. Clonal size and the V and J genes are those of that table, whereas D and trimming came from the DNA. The data contain more than 100,000 clones, approximately 88% of them singletons. The germline gives CDR1 SEHNR, CDR2 FQNEAQ (reference sequence). CDR3 size: 14 residues. Trimming took off 3 bases at V and 7 bases at J, with 15 bases between the two ends. The V gene is TRBV7-9, the J gene TRBJ1-2; no clear D gene. The source is a woman aged 55-70 years with acute or convalescent COVID-19. The sequencing input was peripheral blood. The CDR3 sequence is CASSFGAQGVGYTF. The CDR3 bases are TGTGCCAGCAGCTTTGGTGCACAAGGAGTTGGCTACACCTTC. The variable domain in full, with the rest retrieved from reference TRBV7-9 and TRBJ1-2, is DTGVSQNPRHKITKRGQNVTFRCDPISEHNRLYWYRQTLGQGPEFLTYFQNEAQLEKSRLLSDRFSAERPKGSFSTLEIQRTEQGDSAMYLCASSFGAQGVGYTFGSGTRLTVV.